This is a list of T cell receptor beta chains from one sample in a study of T cell repertoires in cytomegalovirus infection. Antigen specificity for these receptors is unknown. From the reads, TCRdb called clonotypes with MiXCR, one entry per CDR3 protein. The profile shows hundreds of thousands of distinct CDR3 sequences, roughly 30% of them singletons. Sequenced here: cultured CD8+ T cells from PBMCs, sampled from culture after CMV antigen stimulation. These receptors came from a human donor in good health (CMV status not recorded). Some clones in this sample may be carry-over from other donors' samples. Each CDR3 is given without its conserved first and last residue. The listing skips clone size in some rows; elsewhere it reads once, few, many or a size class.

clone size | J gene | CDR3 length | V gene | CDR3 protein
few | TRBJ1-2 | 13 | TRBV19 | ASSAFQDRTYGYT
- | TRBJ2-7 | 11 | TRBV6-1 | ASSDGLAYEQY
few | TRBJ2-1 | 13 | TRBV7-9 | ASSPPQWGRNEQF
- | TRBJ2-7 | 10 | TRBV12-3/TRBV12-4 | ASSVSSYEQY
- | TRBJ1-5 | 12 | TRBV6-8 | ASSYVSGHQPQH
- | TRBJ1-2 | 10 | TRBV6-6 | ASTSARGGYT
- | TRBJ1-1 | 14 | TRBV7-9 | ASSSPETGGLGEAF
- | TRBJ1-1 | 12 | TRBV9 | ASTSRDLNTEAF
- | TRBJ1-6 | 12 | TRBV27 | ASTEGQGSSPLH
- | TRBJ2-5 | 11 | TRBV10-1 | ASSWDTGETQY
- | TRBJ2-7 | 15 | TRBV10-3 | AISERAATRSFYEQY
many | TRBJ2-5 | 15 | TRBV6-6 | ASRRSGGAGLRETQY
many | TRBJ2-1 | 14 | TRBV10-3 | AISESVSGGYNEQF
- | TRBJ2-3 | 14 | TRBV2 | ASSETGQGRADTQY
- | TRBJ1-1 | 13 | TRBV5-4 | ASSYKGFMNTEAF
- | TRBJ1-2 | 11 | TRBV10-3 | AINTGPNYGYT
- | TRBJ1-2 | 13 | TRBV20-1 | SARDHTGGSYGYT
- | TRBJ2-7 | 13 | TRBV12-3/TRBV12-4 | ASSRTSGDPYEQY
- | TRBJ2-5 | 14 | TRBV24-1 | ATSEGWQGLQETQY
- | TRBJ2-7 | 12 | TRBV9 | ASSVALAGGEQY
many | TRBJ2-5 | 14 | TRBV7-6 | ASSSLVPPFQETQY
- | TRBJ2-7 | 11 | TRBV6-6 | ASSMGRTLVQY
many | TRBJ2-7 | 11 | TRBV7-6 | ASSPQVFYEQY
- | TRBJ1-5 | 12 | TRBV27 | ASRIRGVHQPQH
- | TRBJ2-6 | 15 | TRBV4-1 | ASSPIQGPEGANVLT
many | TRBJ2-1 | 11 | TRBV19 | ASSISSYNEQF
many | TRBJ2-1 | 13 | TRBV6-1 | ASTQGHLSYNEQF
few | TRBJ2-3 | 14 | TRBV5-1 | ASSSYAGAFTDTQY
- | TRBJ2-3 | 16 | TRBV10-2 | ASSEVGTTRLIADTQY
- | TRBJ1-2 | 13 | TRBV7-9 | ASSTPRFIMDGYT
few | TRBJ2-4 | 14 | TRBV19 | ASSIVRGPQKNIQY
few | TRBJ1-1 | 8 | TRBV19 | AIDRSEAF
- | TRBJ2-5 | 13 | TRBV7-8 | ASSFTGSHQETQY
many | TRBJ2-3 | 17 | TRBV11-1 | ASSLALGLAADHTDTQY
- | TRBJ2-1 | 12 | TRBV7-4 | ASSSGTYYNEQF
- | TRBJ2-2 | 14 | TRBV6-1 | ASSGTVNLNTGELF
- | TRBJ1-4 | 12 | TRBV7-3 | ASSSLRPEGKLF
- | TRBJ1-6 | 14 | TRBV7-9 | ASSLGSEERGSPLH
- | TRBJ2-3 | 13 | TRBV11-1 | TSSLEGASTDTQY
- | TRBJ2-2 | 15 | TRBV6-5 | ASTNGAGGAYTGELF
few | TRBJ2-5 | 13 | TRBV6-1 | ASSEVTGEWETQY
once | TRBJ1-6 | 14 | TRBV10-1 | ASSESPAPGNSPLH
few | TRBJ2-2 | 13 | TRBV6-8 | ASSSPGPFTGELF
many | TRBJ2-3 | 13 | TRBV7-3 | ASSLEGGFTDTQY
few | TRBJ1-4 | 13 | TRBV7-6 | ASSPQLATNEKLF
few | TRBJ2-3 | 11 | TRBV19 | ASSIGTHGPQY